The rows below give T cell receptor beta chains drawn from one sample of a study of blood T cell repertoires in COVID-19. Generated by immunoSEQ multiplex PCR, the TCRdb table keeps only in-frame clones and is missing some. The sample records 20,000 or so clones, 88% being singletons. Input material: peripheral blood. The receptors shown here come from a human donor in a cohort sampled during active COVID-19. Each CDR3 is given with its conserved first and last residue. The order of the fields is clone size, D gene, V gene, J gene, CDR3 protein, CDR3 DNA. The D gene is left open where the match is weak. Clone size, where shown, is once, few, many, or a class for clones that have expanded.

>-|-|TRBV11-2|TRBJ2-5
CASSFEETQYF
TGTGCCAGCAGCTTTGAGGAGACCCAGTACTTC
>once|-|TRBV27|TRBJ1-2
CASSYKQGNYGYTF
TGTGCCAGCAGTTATAAACAGGGAAACTATGGCTACACCTTC
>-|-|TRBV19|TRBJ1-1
CASSIPDTPYTEAFF
TGTGCCAGTAGTATACCCGACACGCCATACACTGAAGCTTTCTTT
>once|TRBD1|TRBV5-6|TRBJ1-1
CASSGTRDRGFLDTEAFF
TGTGCCAGCAGCGGAACCCGGGACAGGGGGTTTTTGGACACTGAAGCTTTCTTT
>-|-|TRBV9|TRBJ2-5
CASSIGTSQETQYF
TGTGCCAGCAGCATAGGGACATCCCAAGAGACCCAGTACTTC
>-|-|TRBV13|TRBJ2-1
CASSTRVGVPGNEQFF
TGTGCCAGCAGCACTCGGGTCGGTGTCCCTGGTAATGAGCAGTTCTTC
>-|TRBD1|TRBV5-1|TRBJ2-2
CASSHDLNRGRTGELFF
TGCGCCAGCAGCCATGATTTAAACAGGGGGCGCACCGGGGAGCTGTTTTTT
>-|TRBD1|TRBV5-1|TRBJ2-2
CASSFLTGGNTGELFF
TGCGCCAGCAGCTTCTTGACAGGGGGTAATACCGGGGAGCTGTTTTTT
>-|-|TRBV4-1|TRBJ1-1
CASSQLLSFGTEAFF
TGCGCCAGCAGCCAATTACTATCTTTCGGCACTGAAGCTTTCTTT
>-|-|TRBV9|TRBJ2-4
CASSPPRGLSQYF
TGTGCCAGCAGCCCCCCCCGGGGTTTGAGTCAGTACTTC
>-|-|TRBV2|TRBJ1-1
CASSSPGWPEAFF
TGTGCCAGCAGTTCCCCAGGGTGGCCTGAAGCTTTCTTT
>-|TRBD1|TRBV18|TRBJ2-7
CASSPPGDRAYEQYF
TGTGCCAGCTCACCACCGGGGGACAGGGCCTACGAGCAGTACTTC
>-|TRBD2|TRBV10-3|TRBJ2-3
CATKYGNLAGGTDTQYF
TGTGCCACCAAATACGGAAACCTAGCGGGGGGCACAGATACGCAGTATTTT
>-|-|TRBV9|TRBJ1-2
CASSSPLRWRGGYTF
TGTGCCAGCAGCTCCCCATTGAGGTGGAGAGGGGGCTACACCTTC
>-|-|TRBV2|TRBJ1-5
CASSEALRQGGQPQHF
TGTGCCAGCAGTGAAGCGCTTCGGCAGGGAGGCCAGCCCCAGCATTTT
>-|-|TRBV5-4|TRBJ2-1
CASSLAQGPRRNEQFF
TGTGCCAGCAGCTTGGCCCAGGGTCCAAGGCGCAATGAGCAGTTCTTC
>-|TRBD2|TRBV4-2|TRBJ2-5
CASSQENKRGGRETQYF
TGTGCCAGCAGCCAAGAGAATAAGCGGGGGGGCAGAGAGACCCAGTACTTC
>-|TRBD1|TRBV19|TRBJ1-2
CASSTRQGRGYTF
TGTGCCAGTAGTACCAGACAGGGACGGGGCTACACCTTC
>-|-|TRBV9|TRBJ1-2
CASSVVGEGYGYTF
TGTGCCAGCAGCGTAGTCGGCGAGGGCTATGGCTACACCTTC
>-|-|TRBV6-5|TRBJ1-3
CASSYLGSDGNTIYF
TGTGCCAGCAGTTATCTAGGCAGCGATGGAAACACCATATATTTT
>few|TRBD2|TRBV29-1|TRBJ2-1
CSVVDPAGGRNEQFF
TGCAGCGTTGTGGATCCTGCGGGGGGGCGAAATGAGCAGTTCTTC
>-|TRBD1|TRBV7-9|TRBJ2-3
CASSQTGIGDTQYF
TGTGCCAGCAGCCAGACAGGGATAGGAGATACGCAGTATTTT
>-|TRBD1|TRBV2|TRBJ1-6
CASRRTGGSPLHF
TGTGCCAGCAGAAGAACAGGGGGCTCACCCCTCCACTTT
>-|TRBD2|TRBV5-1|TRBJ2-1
CASSNRMSSGGYNEQFF
TGCGCCAGCAGCAACCGGATGAGTAGCGGGGGATACAATGAGCAGTTCTTC
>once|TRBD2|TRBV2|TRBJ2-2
CASSERGWAGELFF
TGTGCCAGCAGTGAGCGGGGGTGGGCCGGGGAGCTGTTTTTT
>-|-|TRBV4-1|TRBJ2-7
CASSRPTRSYEQYF
TGCGCCAGCAGCCGACCGACTCGATCCTACGAGCAGTACTTC
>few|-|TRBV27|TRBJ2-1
CASGRQNYNEQFF
TGTGCCAGCGGTAGACAGAATTACAATGAGCAGTTCTTC
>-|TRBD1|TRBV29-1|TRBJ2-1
CSLNEGADNEQFF
TGCAGCCTCAATGAGGGGGCCGACAATGAGCAGTTCTTC
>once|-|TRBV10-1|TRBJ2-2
CASKKLANTGELFF
TGCGCCAGCAAAAAACTAGCCAACACCGGGGAGCTGTTTTTT
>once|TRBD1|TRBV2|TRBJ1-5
CASRRTGGGEVNQPQHF
TGTGCCAGCAGGAGGACAGGGGGCGGGGAGGTCAATCAGCCCCAGCATTTT
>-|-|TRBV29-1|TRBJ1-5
CSVVRVRGNQPQHF
TGCAGCGTTGTCAGGGTTAGGGGCAATCAGCCCCAGCATTTT
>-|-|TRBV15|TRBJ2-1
CATSREGYWNNEQFF
TGTGCCACCAGCAGGGAGGGGTATTGGAACAATGAGCAGTTCTTC
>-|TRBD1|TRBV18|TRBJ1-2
CASSPGQGFYGYTF
TGTGCCAGCTCACCAGGACAGGGGTTCTATGGCTACACCTTC
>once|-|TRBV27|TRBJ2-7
CASSHSSGQSLYEQYF
TGTGCCAGCAGCCACAGCTCGGGACAATCCCTCTACGAGCAGTACTTC
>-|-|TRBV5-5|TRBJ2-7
CASSPHVGVYEQYF
TGTGCCAGCAGCCCTCATGTAGGGGTCTACGAGCAGTACTTC
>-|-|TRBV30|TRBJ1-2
CAWSGGAPGYTF
TGTGCCTGGAGTGGGGGAGCCCCCGGCTACACCTTC
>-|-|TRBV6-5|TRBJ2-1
CASSYSANNEQFF
TGTGCCAGCAGTTACTCGGCCAACAATGAGCAGTTCTTC
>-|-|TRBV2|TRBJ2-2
CASITQGVNTGELFF
TGTGCCAGCATCACCCAGGGTGTTAACACCGGGGAGCTGTTTTTT
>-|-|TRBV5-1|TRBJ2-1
CASSLGATRKTYYNEQFF
TGCGCCAGCAGCTTGGGGGCAACAAGAAAAACGTACTACAATGAGCAGTTCTTC
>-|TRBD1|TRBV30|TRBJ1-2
CAWGDRGSYGYTF
TGTGCCTGGGGAGACAGGGGGTCCTATGGCTACACCTTC
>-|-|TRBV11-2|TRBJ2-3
CASSLVRGTDTQYF
TGTGCCAGCAGCTTAGTTCGGGGAACAGATACGCAGTATTTT
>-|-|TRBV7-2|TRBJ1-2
CASSSIRRGGYTF
TGTGCCAGCAGCTCAATCAGGCGGGGCGGCTACACCTTC
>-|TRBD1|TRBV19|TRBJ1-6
CASSETTGGTSPLHF
TGTGCCAGTAGTGAGACGACAGGGGGCACTTCACCCCTCCACTTT
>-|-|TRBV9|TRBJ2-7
CASSVAASGPYGEQYF
TGTGCCAGCAGCGTAGCCGCCAGCGGACCCTACGGGGAGCAGTACTTC
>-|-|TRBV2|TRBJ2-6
CASRQGAGANVLTF
TGTGCCAGCAGACAGGGAGCTGGGGCCAACGTCCTGACTTTC
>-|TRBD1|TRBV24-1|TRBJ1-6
CATSDLACRGNSPLHF
TGTGCCACCAGTGATTTAGCATGCAGGGGGAATTCACCCCTCCACTTT
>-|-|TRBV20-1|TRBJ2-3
CSAEEGDTQYF
TGCAGTGCCGAAGAGGGAGATACGCAGTATTTT
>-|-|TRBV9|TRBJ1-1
CASSVDTNTEAFF
TGTGCCAGCAGCGTGGACACGAACACTGAAGCTTTCTTT
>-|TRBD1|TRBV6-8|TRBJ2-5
CARKPGGVETQYF
TGTGCCAGAAAACCAGGGGGCGTTGAGACCCAGTACTTC
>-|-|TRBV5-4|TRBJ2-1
CASSSQIRTNEQFF
TGTGCCAGCAGCTCCCAAATCAGGACTAATGAGCAGTTCTTC
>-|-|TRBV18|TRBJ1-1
CASSPKGVLYTEAFF
TGTGCCAGCTCACCGAAAGGGGTTCTGTACACTGAAGCTTTCTTT
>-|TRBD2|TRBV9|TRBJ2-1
CASSAKRGIDEQFF
TGTGCCAGCAGCGCGAAGCGGGGTATAGATGAGCAGTTCTTC
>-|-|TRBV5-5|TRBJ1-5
CASSLGSDQPQHF
TGTGCCAGCAGCTTGGGCTCGGATCAGCCCCAGCATTTT
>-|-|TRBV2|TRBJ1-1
CASSDAGARTEAFF
TGTGCCAGCAGTGATGCAGGGGCCCGAACTGAAGCTTTCTTT
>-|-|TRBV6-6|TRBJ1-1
CASSYSVQSTEAFF
TGTGCCAGCAGTTACTCTGTCCAATCAACTGAAGCTTTCTTT
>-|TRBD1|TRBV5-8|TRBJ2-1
CASRTRGLGYNEQFF
TGTGCCAGCAGAACCAGGGGGCTCGGGTACAATGAGCAGTTCTTC
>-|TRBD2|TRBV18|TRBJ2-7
CASSHRGGASYEQYF
TGTGCCAGCTCACACCGCGGGGGGGCTTCCTACGAGCAGTACTTC
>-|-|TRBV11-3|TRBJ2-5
CASSQGETQYF
TGTGCCAGCAGCCAGGGGGAGACCCAGTACTTC
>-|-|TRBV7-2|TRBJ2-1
CASSLRWARDARYNEQFF
TGTGCCAGCAGCTTAAGATGGGCCCGGGATGCGCGTTACAATGAGCAGTTCTTC